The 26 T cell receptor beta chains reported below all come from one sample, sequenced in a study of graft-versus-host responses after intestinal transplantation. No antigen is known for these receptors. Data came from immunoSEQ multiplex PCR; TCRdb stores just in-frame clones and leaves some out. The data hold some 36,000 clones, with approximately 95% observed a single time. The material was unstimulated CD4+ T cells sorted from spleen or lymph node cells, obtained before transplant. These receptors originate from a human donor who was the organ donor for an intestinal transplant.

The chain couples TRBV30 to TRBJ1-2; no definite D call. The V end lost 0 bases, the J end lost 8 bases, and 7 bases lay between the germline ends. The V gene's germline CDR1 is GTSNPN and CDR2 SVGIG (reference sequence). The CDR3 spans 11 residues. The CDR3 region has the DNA TGTGCCTGGAGTGTGAGCAGCGGCTACACCTTC. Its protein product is CAWSVSSGYTF.

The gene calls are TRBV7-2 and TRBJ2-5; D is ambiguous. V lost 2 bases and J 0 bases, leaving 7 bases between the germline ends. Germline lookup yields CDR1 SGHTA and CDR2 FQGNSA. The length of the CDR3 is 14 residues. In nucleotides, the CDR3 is TGTGCCAGCAGCTTAACAGAGTACCAAGAGACCCAGTACTTC. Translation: CASSLTEYQETQYF.

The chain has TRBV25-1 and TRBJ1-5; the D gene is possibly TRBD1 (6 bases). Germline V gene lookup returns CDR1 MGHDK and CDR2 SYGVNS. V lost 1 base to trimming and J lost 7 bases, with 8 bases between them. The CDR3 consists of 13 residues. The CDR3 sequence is CASSEFGGQPQHF. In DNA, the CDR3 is TGTGCCAGCAGTGAATTTGGGGGCCAGCCCCAGCATTTT.

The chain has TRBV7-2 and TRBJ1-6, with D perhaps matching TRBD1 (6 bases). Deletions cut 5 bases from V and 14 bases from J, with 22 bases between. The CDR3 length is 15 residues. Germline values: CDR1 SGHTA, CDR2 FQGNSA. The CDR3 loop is CASSPTRLQGGSLHF. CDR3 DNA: TGTGCCAGCAGCCCGACCCGCCTACAGGGTGGGTCCCTCCACTTT.

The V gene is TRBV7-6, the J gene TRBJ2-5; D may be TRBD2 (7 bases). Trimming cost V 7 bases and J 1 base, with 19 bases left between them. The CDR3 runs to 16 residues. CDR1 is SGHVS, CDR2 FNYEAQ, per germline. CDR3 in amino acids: CASTPSWGGPQETQYF. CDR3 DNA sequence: TGTGCCAGCACCCCGTCATGGGGGGGCCCCCAAGAGACCCAGTACTTC.

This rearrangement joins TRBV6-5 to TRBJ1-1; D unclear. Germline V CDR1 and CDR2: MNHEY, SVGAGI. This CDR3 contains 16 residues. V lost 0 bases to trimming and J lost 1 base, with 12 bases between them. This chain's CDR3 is CASSYSGLGGNTEAFF. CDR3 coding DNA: TGTGCCAGCAGTTACTCGGGTTTGGGCGGGAACACTGAAGCTTTCTTT.

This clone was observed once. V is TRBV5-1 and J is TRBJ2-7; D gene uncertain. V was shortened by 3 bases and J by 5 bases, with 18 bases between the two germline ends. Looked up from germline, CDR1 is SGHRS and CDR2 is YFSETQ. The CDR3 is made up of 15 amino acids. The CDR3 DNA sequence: TGCGCCAGCAGCTCCTTTTCCTTCAGGTTGGACGAGCAGTACTTC. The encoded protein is CASSSFSFRLDEQYF.

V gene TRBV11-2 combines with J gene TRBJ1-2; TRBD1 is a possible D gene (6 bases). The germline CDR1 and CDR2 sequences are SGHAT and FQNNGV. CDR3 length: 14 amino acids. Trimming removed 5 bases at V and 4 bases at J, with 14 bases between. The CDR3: CASSHRQDLYGYTF. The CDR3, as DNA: TGTGCCAGCAGCCATCGACAGGATCTCTATGGCTACACCTTC. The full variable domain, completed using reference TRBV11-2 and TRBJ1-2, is EAGVAQSPRYKIIEKRQSVAFWCNPISGHATLYWYQQILGQGPKLLIQFQNNGVVDDSQLPKDRFSAERLKGVDSTLKIQPAKLEDSAVYLCASSHRQDLYGYTFGSGTRLTVV.

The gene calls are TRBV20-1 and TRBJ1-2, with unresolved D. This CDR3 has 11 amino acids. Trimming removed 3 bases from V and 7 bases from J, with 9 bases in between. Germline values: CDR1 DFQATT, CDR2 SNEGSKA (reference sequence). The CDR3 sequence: CSARWMVGYTF. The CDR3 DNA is TGCAGTGCTAGGTGGATGGTTGGCTACACCTTC.

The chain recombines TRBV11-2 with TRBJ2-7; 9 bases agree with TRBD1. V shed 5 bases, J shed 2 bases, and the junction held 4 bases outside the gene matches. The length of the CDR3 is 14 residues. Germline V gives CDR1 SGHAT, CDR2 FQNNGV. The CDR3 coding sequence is TGTGCCAGCAGCCAAAGGACAGGGGCCTACGAGCAGTACTTC. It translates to CASSQRTGAYEQYF.

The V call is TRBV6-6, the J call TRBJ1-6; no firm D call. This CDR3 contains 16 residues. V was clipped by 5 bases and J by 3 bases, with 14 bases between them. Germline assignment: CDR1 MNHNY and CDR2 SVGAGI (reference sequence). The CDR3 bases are TGTGCCAGCAGTCCATGGTTTGAAGGCTATAATTCACCCCTCCACTTT. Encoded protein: CASSPWFEGYNSPLHF.

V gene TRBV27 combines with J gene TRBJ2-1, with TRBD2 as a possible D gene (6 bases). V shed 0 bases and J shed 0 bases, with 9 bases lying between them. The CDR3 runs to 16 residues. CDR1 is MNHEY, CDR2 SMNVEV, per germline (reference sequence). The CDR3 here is CASSLSGRGSYNEQFF. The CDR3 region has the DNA TGTGCCAGCAGTTTATCCGGGCGGGGCTCCTACAATGAGCAGTTCTTC.

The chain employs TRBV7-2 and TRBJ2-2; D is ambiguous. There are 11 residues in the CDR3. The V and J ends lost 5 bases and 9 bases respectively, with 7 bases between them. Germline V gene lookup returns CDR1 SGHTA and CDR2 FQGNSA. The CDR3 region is CASSQARELFF. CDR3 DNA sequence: TGTGCCAGCAGCCAGGCCAGGGAGCTGTTTTTT.

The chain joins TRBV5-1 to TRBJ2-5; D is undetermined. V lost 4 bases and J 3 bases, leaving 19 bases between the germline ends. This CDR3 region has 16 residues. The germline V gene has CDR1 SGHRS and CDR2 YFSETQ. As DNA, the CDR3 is TGCGCCAGCAGCCCGGCGCTAGGCAGACACGAAGAGACCCAGTACTTC. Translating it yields CASSPALGRHEETQYF.

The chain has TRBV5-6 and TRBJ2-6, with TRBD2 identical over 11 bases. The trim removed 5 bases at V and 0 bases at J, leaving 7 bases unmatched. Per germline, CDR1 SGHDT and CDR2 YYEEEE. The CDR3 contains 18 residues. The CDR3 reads CASRPSGGQYSGANVLTF. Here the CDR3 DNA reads TGTGCCAGCAGGCCTAGCGGGGGGCAATACTCTGGGGCCAACGTCCTGACTTTC.

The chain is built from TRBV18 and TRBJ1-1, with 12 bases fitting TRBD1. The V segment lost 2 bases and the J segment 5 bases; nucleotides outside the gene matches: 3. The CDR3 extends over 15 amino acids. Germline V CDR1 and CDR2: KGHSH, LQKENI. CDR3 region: CASSPGTGGRTEAFF. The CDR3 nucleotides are TGTGCCAGCTCACCAGGGACAGGGGGCCGGACTGAAGCTTTCTTT.

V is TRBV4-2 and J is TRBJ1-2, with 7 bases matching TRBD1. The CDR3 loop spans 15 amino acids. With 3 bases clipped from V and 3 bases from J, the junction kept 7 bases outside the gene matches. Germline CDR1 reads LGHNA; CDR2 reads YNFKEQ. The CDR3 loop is CASSHPNTGDYGYTF. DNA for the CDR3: TGTGCCAGCAGCCACCCTAACACAGGGGACTATGGCTACACCTTC.

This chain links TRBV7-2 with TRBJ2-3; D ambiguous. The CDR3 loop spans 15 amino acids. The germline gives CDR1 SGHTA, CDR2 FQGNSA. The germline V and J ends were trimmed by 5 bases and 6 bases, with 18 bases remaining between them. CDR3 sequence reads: CASSPKVGSRDTQYF. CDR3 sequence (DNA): TGTGCCAGCAGCCCGAAAGTGGGGTCTAGGGATACGCAGTATTTT.

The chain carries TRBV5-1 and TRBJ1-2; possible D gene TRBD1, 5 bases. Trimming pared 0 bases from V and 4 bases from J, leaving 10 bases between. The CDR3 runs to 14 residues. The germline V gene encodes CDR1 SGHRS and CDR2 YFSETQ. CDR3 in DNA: TGCGCCAGCAGCTTGGCCCCCGACAGCTATGGCTACACCTTC. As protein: CASSLAPDSYGYTF. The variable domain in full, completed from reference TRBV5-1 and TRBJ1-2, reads KAGVTQTPRYLIKTRGQQVTLSCSPISGHRSVSWYQQTPGQGLQFLFEYFSETQRNKGNFPGRFSGRQFSNSRSEMNVSTLELGDSALYLCASSLAPDSYGYTFGSGTRLTVV.

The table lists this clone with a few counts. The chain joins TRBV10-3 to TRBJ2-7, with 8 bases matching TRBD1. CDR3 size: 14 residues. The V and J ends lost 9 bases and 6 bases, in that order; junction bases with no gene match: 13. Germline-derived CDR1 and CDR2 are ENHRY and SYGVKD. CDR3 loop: CAISPDRESAEQYF. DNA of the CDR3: TGTGCCATTTCTCCGGACAGGGAATCCGCCGAGCAGTACTTC.

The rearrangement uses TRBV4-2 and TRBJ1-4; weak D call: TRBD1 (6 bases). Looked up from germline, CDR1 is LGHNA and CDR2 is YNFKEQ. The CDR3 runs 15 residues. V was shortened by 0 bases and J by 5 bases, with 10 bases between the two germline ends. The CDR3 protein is CASSQEGGGNEKLFF. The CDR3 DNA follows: TGTGCCAGCAGCCAAGAGGGAGGGGGGAATGAAAAACTGTTTTTT.

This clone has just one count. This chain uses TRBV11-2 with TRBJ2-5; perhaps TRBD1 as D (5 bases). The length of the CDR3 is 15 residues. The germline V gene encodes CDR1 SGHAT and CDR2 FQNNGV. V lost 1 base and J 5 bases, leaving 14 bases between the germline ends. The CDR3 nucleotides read TGTGCCAGCAGCTTAGTTGCAGGGATGTGGGAGACCCAGTACTTC. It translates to CASSLVAGMWETQYF.

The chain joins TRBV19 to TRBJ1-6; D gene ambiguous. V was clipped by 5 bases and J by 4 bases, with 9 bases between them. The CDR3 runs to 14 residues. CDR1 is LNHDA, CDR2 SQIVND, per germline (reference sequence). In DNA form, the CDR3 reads TGTGCCAGTAGTCGTGAGGTTTATAATTCACCCCTCCACTTT. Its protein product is CASSREVYNSPLHF.

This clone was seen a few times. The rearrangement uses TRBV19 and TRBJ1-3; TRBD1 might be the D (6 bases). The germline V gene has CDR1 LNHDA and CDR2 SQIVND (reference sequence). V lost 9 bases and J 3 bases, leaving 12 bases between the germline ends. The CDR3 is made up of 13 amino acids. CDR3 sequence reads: CASTGTHGNTIYF. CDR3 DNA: TGTGCCAGCACCGGGACACATGGAAACACCATATATTTT.

The CDR3: CAISRTGTNNSPLHF. CDR3 bases: TGTGCCATCAGTAGGACCGGGACGAACAATTCACCCCTCCACTTT. The chain recombines TRBV10-3 with TRBJ1-6, with a possible D match to TRBD1 (5 bases). CDR1 is ENHRY and CDR2 is SYGVKD in the germline V gene. This CDR3 has 15 amino acids. V was clipped by 5 bases and J by 7 bases, with 15 bases between them.

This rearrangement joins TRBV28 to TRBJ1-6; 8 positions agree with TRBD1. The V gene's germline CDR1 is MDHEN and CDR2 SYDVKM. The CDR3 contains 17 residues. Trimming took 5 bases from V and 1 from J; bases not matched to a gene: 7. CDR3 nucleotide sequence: TGTGCCAGCAGTGTTACAGGGGGGAGATCCTATAATTCACCCCTCCACTTT. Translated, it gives CASSVTGGRSYNSPLHF.